The rows below give T cell receptor beta chains drawn from one sample of a study of cytomegalovirus exposure and HLA in healthy donors. The assay was immunoSEQ multiplex PCR, and TCRdb's table has in-frame clones only and misses some. Here the sample spans some 130,000 clones, approximately 80% being singletons. Sequencing was carried out using PBMCs. The source is a female donor in good health and CMV-seronegative. Both conserved end residues are part of each CDR3. Rows give clone size only sometimes, using once, few, many, or a class for an expanded clone.

clone size: once; V gene: TRBV28; J gene: TRBJ2-1; CDR3 protein: CASSYGAEPYNEQFF
clone size: -; V gene: TRBV6-5; J gene: TRBJ1-1; CDR3 protein: CASTTPGRRAFF
clone size: -; V gene: TRBV2; J gene: TRBJ2-7; CDR3 protein: CASKGFGSRNYEQYF
clone size: -; V gene: TRBV19; J gene: TRBJ1-2; CDR3 protein: CASIKGPDYGYTF
clone size: -; V gene: TRBV4-1; J gene: TRBJ2-1; CDR3 protein: CASSERGLGLAALYNEQFF
clone size: -; V gene: TRBV30; J gene: TRBJ2-3; CDR3 protein: CAWGPSSGSRRDTQYF
clone size: -; V gene: TRBV7-3; J gene: TRBJ2-1; CDR3 protein: CASSPRDYPYNEQFF
clone size: -; V gene: TRBV7-3; J gene: TRBJ2-3; CDR3 protein: CASSLTSGGDTQYF
clone size: -; V gene: TRBV5-1; J gene: TRBJ2-1; CDR3 protein: CASSSRIDNEQFF
clone size: -; V gene: TRBV28; J gene: TRBJ1-3; CDR3 protein: CASSSSERDTIYF
clone size: -; V gene: TRBV7-9; J gene: TRBJ2-7; CDR3 protein: CASSSQGAGGYEQYF
clone size: -; V gene: TRBV19; J gene: TRBJ1-5; CDR3 protein: CASSWEGENQPQHF
clone size: -; V gene: TRBV15; J gene: TRBJ2-1; CDR3 protein: CATSSNRARGYNEQFF
clone size: -; V gene: TRBV5-1; J gene: TRBJ2-7; CDR3 protein: CASSFRQGYEQYF
clone size: -; V gene: TRBV28; J gene: TRBJ2-4; CDR3 protein: CASITHRAKNIQYF
clone size: -; V gene: TRBV7-2; J gene: TRBJ1-2; CDR3 protein: CASSLPGLGYTF
clone size: -; V gene: TRBV4-3; J gene: -; CDR3 protein: CASSQGTSGYYEQYF
clone size: -; V gene: TRBV7-3; J gene: TRBJ2-3; CDR3 protein: CASSLRMAGPTDTQYF
clone size: -; V gene: TRBV5-1; J gene: TRBJ1-2; CDR3 protein: CASSLTTAGGDYGYTF
clone size: few; V gene: TRBV4-3; J gene: TRBJ1-5; CDR3 protein: CASSQLTGVDQPQHF
clone size: -; V gene: TRBV4-3; J gene: TRBJ2-1; CDR3 protein: CASTSGSIANEQFF
clone size: -; V gene: TRBV6-5; J gene: TRBJ2-5; CDR3 protein: CATRVQGGAQETQYF
clone size: -; V gene: TRBV11-2; J gene: TRBJ2-7; CDR3 protein: CASSLAGGSSYEQYF
clone size: -; V gene: TRBV4-3; J gene: TRBJ1-5; CDR3 protein: CASSHEWTGAGSNQPQHF
clone size: once; V gene: TRBV9; J gene: TRBJ2-3; CDR3 protein: CASSVGTDTQYF
clone size: -; V gene: TRBV27; J gene: TRBJ1-1; CDR3 protein: CASSLLGQGPSVAFF
clone size: -; V gene: TRBV9; J gene: TRBJ2-3; CDR3 protein: CASSSTTDTQYF
clone size: -; V gene: TRBV6-5; J gene: TRBJ1-1; CDR3 protein: CASSYSKNTEAFF
clone size: -; V gene: TRBV19; J gene: TRBJ1-2; CDR3 protein: CASSDRDRAYGYTF
clone size: -; V gene: TRBV10-2; J gene: TRBJ1-2; CDR3 protein: CASSWSREGGYTF
clone size: -; V gene: TRBV9; J gene: TRBJ2-1; CDR3 protein: CASSSRSGRGYNEQFF
clone size: -; V gene: TRBV5-6; J gene: TRBJ2-3; CDR3 protein: CASSLQDRTDTQYF
clone size: -; V gene: TRBV11-1; J gene: TRBJ2-7; CDR3 protein: CASSLGRYEQYF
clone size: -; V gene: TRBV5-1; J gene: TRBJ1-2; CDR3 protein: CASSFGEGFYGYTF
clone size: -; V gene: TRBV28; J gene: TRBJ2-7; CDR3 protein: CASSRTSGAYEQYF
clone size: once; V gene: TRBV4-1; J gene: -; CDR3 protein: CASSQEPSASGGKDYEQYF
clone size: -; V gene: TRBV11-1; J gene: TRBJ2-1; CDR3 protein: CASSKTSGSFGEQFF
clone size: -; V gene: TRBV28; J gene: TRBJ2-7; CDR3 protein: CASLTSGSYEQYF
clone size: -; V gene: TRBV29-1; J gene: TRBJ1-5; CDR3 protein: CSVVTGESNQPQHF
clone size: -; V gene: TRBV28; J gene: TRBJ1-4; CDR3 protein: CASSSGTEYEKLFF
clone size: -; V gene: TRBV10-3; J gene: TRBJ2-7; CDR3 protein: CAISESSGRAYEQYF
clone size: few; V gene: TRBV4-3; J gene: TRBJ2-3; CDR3 protein: CASSQDQADTQYF
clone size: -; V gene: TRBV27; J gene: TRBJ2-1; CDR3 protein: CASSLEAGPFNEQFF
clone size: -; V gene: TRBV7-3; J gene: TRBJ1-1; CDR3 protein: CASSLKGDTEAFF
clone size: -; V gene: TRBV19; J gene: TRBJ2-2; CDR3 protein: CASRRTGGNTGELFF
clone size: -; V gene: TRBV6-5; J gene: TRBJ1-6; CDR3 protein: CASSYSANSPLHF
clone size: few; V gene: TRBV4-3; J gene: TRBJ1-1; CDR3 protein: CASSLGTSPSETEAFF
clone size: -; V gene: TRBV7-2; J gene: TRBJ2-5; CDR3 protein: CASSDPGTQETQYF